This T cell receptor beta chain was sequenced for a study of blood T cell repertoires in COVID-19. The data were produced by immunoSEQ multiplex PCR, yet TCRdb's version contains in-frame clones alone and is incomplete. The sample lists over 55,000 clones, about 91% occurring once. With 6 bases removed from V and 5 bases from J, the gap between germline ends came to 25 bases. The CDR3 has 17 residues. In germline, CDR1 is MDHEN, CDR2 SYDVKM. The sequence was collected from a man aged 55 to 70 with acute or convalescent COVID-19. Material for sequencing was peripheral blood. This chain connects TRBV28 to TRBJ1-1; D is undetermined. In DNA form, the CDR3 reads TGTGCCAGCAGCTGGACCCCCAGCAAGGTTCGAGGGACTGAAGCTTTCTTT. It yields the protein CASSWTPSKVRGTEAFF. The full variable domain, with the rest looked up from reference TRBV28 and TRBJ1-1, is DVKVTQSSRYLVKRTGEKVFLECVQDMDHENMFWYRQDPGLGLRLIYFSYDVKMKEKGDIPEGYSVSREKKERFSLILESASTNQTSMYLCASSWTPSKVRGTEAFFGQGTRLTVV.